Presented here are 22 T cell receptor beta chains from one specimen sequenced in a study of early T cells in non-severe SARS-CoV-2 infection. In TCRdb, the 5' RACE reads were re-called with MiXCR into one record per CDR3 protein. This sample has some 45,000 distinct CDR3 sequences, with roughly 7% found just once. The sample comprised whole blood. These receptors came from an adult who was a healthcare worker with PCR-confirmed SARS-CoV-2 infection or an uninfected control (not recorded which).

This clonotype occurred a few times. The chain uses TRBV12-3 or TRBV12-4 and TRBJ2-7; no clear D. The V end was cut by 4 bases, the J end by 2 bases, with 9 bases between. The CDR3 is 13 amino acids. The DNA of the CDR3 is TGTGCCAGCAGTTGGCAGGACCCCTACGAGCAGTACTTC. Its protein product is CASSWQDPYEQYF.

CDR3 in amino acids: CASSLTGTGVSEAFF. DNA for the CDR3: TGTGCCAGCAGTTTGACCGGGACAGGGGTTTCTGAAGCTTTCTTT. The chain has TRBV28 and TRBJ1-1; 10 bases map to TRBD1. Germline V CDR1 and CDR2: MDHEN, SYDVKM. The CDR3 is made up of 15 amino acids. The V gene end was trimmed by 3 bases and the J gene end by 6 bases; junction bases not matched to a gene: 7.

Ten or more counts support this clonotype. The genes are TRBV12-3 or TRBV12-4 and TRBJ2-7; 8 bases line up with TRBD1. This CDR3 comprises 14 residues. V dropped 6 bases and J dropped 2; count of bases not matched to a gene: 6. In DNA form, the CDR3 reads TGTGCCAGCAGCAGACAGGGGACGGCCTACGAGCAGTACTTC. This encodes CASSRQGTAYEQYF.

V is TRBV12-3 or TRBV12-4 and J is TRBJ2-7; no clear D gene. Trimming pared 3 bases from V and 5 bases from J, leaving 8 bases between. The CDR3 loop spans 12 amino acids. In nucleotides, the CDR3 is TGTGCCAGCAGTTTTTCTTTACACGAGCAGTACTTC. Translation: CASSFSLHEQYF.

This clonotype came up many times. The chain combines TRBV7-8 with TRBJ1-2, with 7 bases identical to TRBD1. CDR3 length: 18 amino acids. Germline V gene sequence: CDR1 SGHVS, CDR2 FQNEAQ. Trimming took 2 bases from V and 1 from J; bases not matched to a gene: 13. CDR3 bases: TGTGCCAGCAGCTTAAGCGGCAGGGGGTTTAAAGATAACTATGGCTACACCTTC. As protein: CASSLSGRGFKDNYGYTF.

This clonotype came up many times. The V and J genes are TRBV7-8 and TRBJ1-1, with D maybe TRBD1 (6 bases). There are 13 residues in the CDR3. Germline-derived CDR1 and CDR2 are SGHVS and FQNEAQ. V gave up 5 bases and J gave up 4 bases, with 11 bases separating them. For the CDR3, the DNA is TGTGCCAGCAGCGATGCACAGGGCACTGAAGCTTTCTTT. As protein: CASSDAQGTEAFF.

This clonotype was seen a few times. This sequence joins TRBV7-6 and TRBJ2-1; D possibly corresponds to TRBD1 (6 bases). Deletions cut 1 base from V and 11 bases from J, with 12 bases between. The CDR3 is 13 residues long. CDR1 SGHVS and CDR2 FNYEAQ come from the germline V gene. The CDR3 DNA reads TGTGCCAGCAGCTTAGAGCAGGACAGCCAGCAGTTCTTC. Protein product: CASSLEQDSQQFF.

In its sample, this clonotype was seen a few times. The J gene is TRBJ2-5, the V gene TRBV6-5; 9 bases fit TRBD2. The V and J ends lost 4 bases and 6 bases, in that order; junction bases with no gene match: 12. Germline lookup yields CDR1 MNHEY and CDR2 SVGAGI. The CDR3 spans 16 residues. The CDR3: CASSSSSGGLGKTQYF. Here the CDR3 DNA reads TGTGCCAGCAGTTCTTCAAGCGGGGGGCTAGGAAAGACCCAGTACTTC.

This clonotype has a count of ten or more. The V and J genes are TRBV5-1 and TRBJ2-2; D remains ambiguous. Trimming left V 0 bases short and J 5 bases short, with 11 bases between. Germline CDR1 reads SGHRS; CDR2 reads YFSETQ. This CDR3 region has 15 residues. CDR3: CASSLDPTRTGELFF. The CDR3 nucleotides are TGCGCCAGCAGCTTGGACCCGACCCGTACCGGGGAGCTGTTTTTT.

V is TRBV28 and J is TRBJ1-6; TRBD1 agrees at 10 bases. With 3 bases clipped from V and 7 bases from J, the junction kept 15 bases outside the gene matches. The CDR3 runs to 19 residues. The germline CDR1 and CDR2 sequences are MDHEN and SYDVKM. The CDR3: CASSFNRQGALGGNSPLHF. DNA for the CDR3: TGTGCCAGCAGTTTCAATAGACAGGGGGCTTTAGGAGGGAATTCACCCCTCCACTTT.

This clonotype was seen a few times. V usage is TRBV20-1 and J usage is TRBJ2-7, with 7 bases identical to TRBD1. Germline CDR1 is DFQATT and CDR2 is SNEGSKA (reference sequence). The CDR3 spans 15 residues. With V trimmed by 0 bases and J by 3 bases, 8 bases remained unmatched. This CDR3 reads CSARDRAGGHYEQYF. CDR3 coding DNA: TGCAGTGCTAGAGATAGGGCAGGGGGTCACTACGAGCAGTACTTC.

This chain joins TRBV6-6 and TRBJ2-1; 8 bases are shared with TRBD1. This CDR3 has 14 residues. V was pared by 8 bases and J by 6 bases, with 9 bases of the junction left unmatched. The V gene's germline CDR1 is MNHNY and CDR2 SVGAGI (reference sequence). In DNA form, the CDR3 reads TGTGCCAGCGGAGGACAGGGAGGTGTCAATGAGCAGTTCTTC. Its translation: CASGGQGGVNEQFF.

The chain combines TRBV5-1 with TRBJ2-5, with D hard to call. Per germline, CDR1 SGHRS and CDR2 YFSETQ. V gave up 3 bases and J gave up 1 base, with 7 bases separating them. CDR3 size: 13 residues. CDR3 protein: CASSSRPQETQYF. CDR3 in DNA: TGCGCCAGCAGCTCTAGGCCCCAAGAGACCCAGTACTTC.

A word on this clonotype: A much larger clone differs by one base, so this may be a read error. The chain has TRBV27 and TRBJ2-1; no clear D. The CDR3 spans 15 residues. Germline CDR1 reads MNHEY; CDR2 reads SMNVEV (reference sequence). V lost 2 bases to trimming and J lost 9 bases, with 17 bases between them. CDR3 DNA: TGTGCCAGCAGTTTAGTACTACCTGGTCGCAGTGAGCAGTTCTTC. Translating it yields CASSLVLPGRSEQFF.

This clonotype was seen many times. The CDR3 DNA follows: TGTGCCAGCAGGGAACACGGGACAGGGAGCTATGGCTACACCTTC. Translated: CASREHGTGSYGYTF. The genes are TRBV28 and TRBJ1-2; 9 bases align to TRBD1. Germline values: CDR1 MDHEN, CDR2 SYDVKM. J was trimmed by 4 bases and V by 6 bases; bases with no gene match: 9. The CDR3 loop spans 15 amino acids.

The chain has TRBV4-1 and TRBJ2-7; 9 bases agree with TRBD1. V gave up 2 bases and J gave up 3 bases; unmatched junction bases: 5. Per the germline V gene, CDR1 is MGHRA and CDR2 is YSYEKL. This CDR3 is built from 15 residues. The CDR3 spells CASSQSGTGHYEQYF. In DNA, the CDR3 is TGCGCCAGCAGCCAATCCGGGACAGGGCACTACGAGCAGTACTTC.

With regard to this clonotype: The junction does not match germline at one end; this may be a read error. The J gene is TRBJ1-2, the V gene TRBV20-1; TRBD1 aligns across 7 bases. CDR1 and CDR2 (germline): DFQATT, SNEGSKA (reference sequence). CDR3 length equals 12 residues. The CDR3, as DNA: TGCAGTGCCGCTCGGACAGGCCAATCTAGTGCCTTC. Its protein is CSAARTGQSSAF.

V and J are TRBV2 and TRBJ1-4, with D unclear. Germline CDR1 and CDR2: SNHLY and FYNNEI. The CDR3 contains 15 residues. V was shortened by 2 bases and J by 3 bases, with 10 bases between the two germline ends. CDR3 nucleotide sequence: TGTGCCAGCAGTGAAAACCGAGGCGCTAATGAAAAACTGTTTTTT. Protein product: CASSENRGANEKLFF.

V is TRBV28 and J is TRBJ2-5; D is tentatively TRBD1 or TRBD2 (5 bases each). The length of the CDR3 is 12 residues. V was shortened by 5 bases and J by 7 bases, with 11 bases between the two germline ends. Looked up from germline, CDR1 is MDHEN and CDR2 is SYDVKM. For the CDR3, the DNA is TGTGCCAGCAGTGTAACTAGGGGGACCCAGTACTTC. It specifies CASSVTRGTQYF.

This clonotype was seen a few times. The chain carries TRBV28 and TRBJ2-2; 7 nucleotides align to TRBD1. The CDR3 is made up of 21 amino acids. Germline trimming cut 4 bases from V and 2 bases from J; bases unmatched to any gene: 22. Germline lookup yields CDR1 MDHEN and CDR2 SYDVKM. The CDR3 loop is CASSSRLGRDRRGPNTGELFF. The CDR3, as DNA: TGTGCCAGCAGTTCCCGGCTCGGACGGGACCGTAGGGGGCCTAACACCGGGGAGCTGTTTTTT.

This clonotype was recorded many times. V usage is TRBV27 and J usage is TRBJ1-1, with 8 bases lining up with TRBD1. Germline CDR1 and CDR2: MNHEY and SMNVEV (reference sequence). The CDR3 contains 16 residues. V shed 7 bases and J 3 bases; nucleotides not matched to a gene: 13. The CDR3 nucleotides are TGTGCCAGCACCCAAGGATTCGGGACAGGTTACACTGAAGCTTTCTTT. It specifies CASTQGFGTGYTEAFF.

The table lists this clonotype with a few counts. The chain joins TRBV14 to TRBJ1-1; D gene ambiguous. The CDR3 sequence is 13 residues long. V lost 0 bases, J lost 3 bases, and 5 bases lay in between. From germline, CDR1 is SGHDN and CDR2 FVKESK. The CDR3 here is CASSQDVHTEAFF. CDR3 DNA sequence: TGTGCCAGCAGCCAAGATGTGCACACTGAAGCTTTCTTT.